The 30 T cell receptor beta chains below all came from one sample that was sequenced in a study of T cells after yellow fever vaccination. TCRdb independently ran MiXCR on the 5' RACE reads; one entry per CDR3 protein. The sample yields about 74,000 distinct CDR3 sequences, roughly 6.9% seen once. The specimen comprised CD8+ T cells sorted from PBMCs, sampled 4 to 5 days after the first yellow fever vaccination. All receptors come from a man aged 18 to 29 who received the YFV17D yellow fever vaccine.

This clonotype was seen a handful of times. The chain combines TRBV20-1 with TRBJ1-2; D ambiguous. Germline assignment: CDR1 DFQATT and CDR2 SNEGSKA (reference sequence). The germline V and J ends were trimmed by 1 base and 4 bases, with 10 bases remaining between them. The CDR3 sequence is 13 residues long. For the CDR3, the DNA is TGCAGTGCTAGAGTGTTAGTAAGCTATGGCTACACCTTC. This encodes CSARVLVSYGYTF.

The V call is TRBV4-1, the J call TRBJ2-2; D ambiguous. The CDR3 is made up of 11 amino acids. The germline V gene encodes CDR1 MGHRA and CDR2 YSYEKL. Trimming pared 5 bases from V and 7 bases from J, leaving 5 bases between. The CDR3: CASSSYGELFF. CDR3 in DNA: TGCGCCAGCAGCTCGTACGGGGAGCTGTTTTTT.

V and J are TRBV19 and TRBJ2-2, with D possibly being TRBD1 or TRBD2 (6 bases each). Trimming took 1 base from V and 8 from J, leaving 11 bases between them. The CDR3 contains 14 residues. Germline V gives CDR1 LNHDA, CDR2 SQIVND (reference sequence). The CDR3 loop reads CASSIGGTNGELFF. CDR3 DNA sequence: TGTGCCAGTAGTATAGGCGGGACAAATGGGGAGCTGTTTTTT.

Ten or more counts support this clonotype. The chain carries TRBV18 and TRBJ2-5, with 7 nucleotides matching TRBD1. CDR1 and CDR2 from the germline V gene are KGHSH and LQKENI. The CDR3 contains 16 residues. The ends lost 0 bases at V and 2 bases at J; junction bases unmatched: 6. The CDR3 reads CASSPPGQNKQETQYF. CDR3 coding DNA: TGTGCCAGCTCACCACCGGGACAGAATAAACAAGAGACCCAGTACTTC.

A few counts support this clonotype. This sequence joins TRBV19 and TRBJ2-1; possibly TRBD2 for D (6 bases). CDR3 length: 15 residues. Trimming cost V 3 bases and J 4 bases, with 13 bases left between them. Looked up from germline, CDR1 is LNHDA and CDR2 is SQIVND (reference sequence). The CDR3 reads CASSMRVAVYNEQFF. CDR3 DNA: TGTGCCAGTAGTATGAGAGTAGCGGTATACAATGAGCAGTTCTTC.

In its sample, this clonotype was seen many times. This chain connects TRBV9 to TRBJ1-1; 7 bases are shared with TRBD1. This CDR3 is built from 14 residues. In germline, CDR1 is SGDLS, CDR2 YYNGEE. V lost 4 bases, J lost 0 bases, and 3 bases stayed unmatched. DNA of the CDR3: TGTGCCAGCAGCCTAGGGACAGTGAACACTGAAGCTTTCTTT. As protein: CASSLGTVNTEAFF.

The chain recombines TRBV7-3 with TRBJ1-1; D is undetermined. V was shortened by 3 bases and J by 1 base, with 6 bases between the two germline ends. Germline V CDR1 and CDR2: SGHTA, FQGTGA. This CDR3 is built from 13 residues. The CDR3 here is CASSLFQNTEAFF. CDR3 nucleotides: TGTGCCAGCAGCTTGTTCCAGAACACTGAAGCTTTCTTT. Looking up the rest from reference TRBV7-3 and TRBJ1-1 gives the full variable domain: GAGVSQTPSNKVTEKGKYVELRCDPISGHTALYWYRQSLGQGPEFLIYFQGTGAADDSGLPNDRFFAVRPEGSVSTLKIQRTERGDSAVYLCASSLFQNTEAFFGQGTRLTVV.

The rearrangement links TRBV5-4 to TRBJ2-7; possibly TRBD2 for D (6 bases). The V end was cut by 0 bases, the J end by 3 bases, with 19 bases between. The length of the CDR3 is 17 residues. CDR1 is SGHNT and CDR2 is YYREEE in the germline V gene (reference sequence). The CDR3 loop reads CASSLAVFGGVYYEQYF. In nucleotides, the CDR3 is TGTGCCAGCAGCTTGGCCGTTTTCGGCGGGGTTTACTACGAGCAGTACTTC. Full variable domain (outside the CDR3, taken from reference TRBV5-4 and TRBJ2-7): ETGVTQSPTHLIKTRGQQVTLRCSSQSGHNTVSWYQQALGQGPQFIFQYYREEENGRGNFPPRFSGLQFPNYSSELNVNALELDDSALYLCASSLAVFGGVYYEQYFGPGTRLTVT.

This rearrangement joins TRBV7-8 to TRBJ2-7; no firm D call. Per the germline V gene, CDR1 is SGHVS and CDR2 is FQNEAQ. The germline V and J ends were trimmed by 6 bases and 3 bases, with 12 bases remaining between them. The CDR3 spans 13 residues. The CDR3, as DNA: TGTGCCAGCAGACCAAAAGGGCGCTACGAGCAGTACTTC. Its protein is CASRPKGRYEQYF.

This chain uses TRBV7-9 with TRBJ1-1; 7 positions match TRBD1. Germline V CDR1 and CDR2: SEHNR, FQNEAQ (reference sequence). J was trimmed by 4 bases and V by 3 bases; bases with no gene match: 8. The CDR3 has 15 residues. CDR3 bases: TGTGCCAGCAGCTTGATAGGGGGCAGAGGCACTGAAGCTTTCTTT. Its protein product is CASSLIGGRGTEAFF.

The genes are TRBV5-3 and TRBJ1-5; TRBD1 agrees at 9 bases. TRBV5-3 is identified as an open reading frame with a role that is uncertain. CDR3 length equals 17 residues. J lost 4 bases, V lost 2 bases, and 10 bases had no gene match. DNA for the CDR3: TGTGCCAGAAGCTTTCTGATCACCGGGACAGGGAATCAGCCCCAGCATTTT. Translating gives CARSFLITGTGNQPQHF.

V and J are TRBV6-6 and TRBJ2-3, with 9 nucleotides matching TRBD2. Germline CDR1 is MNHNY and CDR2 is SVGAGI (reference sequence). Losses at the gene ends were 4 bases for V and 3 bases for J; bases not matched to a gene: 5. CDR3 size: 15 residues. In DNA, the CDR3 is TGTGCCAGCAGTTTGGGACTAGCAGTTACAGATACGCAGTATTTT. This gives the protein CASSLGLAVTDTQYF.

This clonotype appeared a few times. The gene calls are TRBV15 and TRBJ2-7; no firm D call. V was cut by 1 base and J by 3 bases, with 7 bases left in between. Germline V gene lookup returns CDR1 LNHNV and CDR2 YYDKDF (reference sequence). The CDR3 consists of 13 residues. CDR3 in DNA: TGTGCCACCAGCAGAGTGGTGAACTACGAGCAGTACTTC. Translating it yields CATSRVVNYEQYF. Variable domain in full (rest from reference TRBV15 and TRBJ2-7): DAMVIQNPRYQVTQFGKPVTLSCSQTLNHNVMYWYQQKSSQAPKLLFHYYDKDFNNEADTPDNFQSRRPNTSFCFLDIRSPGLGDTAMYLCATSRVVNYEQYFGPGTRLTVT.

In this sample, this clonotype turned up a few times. The gene calls are TRBV28 and TRBJ2-1, with TRBD1 identical over 10 bases. The V gene end was trimmed by 5 bases and the J gene end by 6 bases; junction bases not matched to a gene: 7. The CDR3 is 15 residues long. Looked up from germline, CDR1 is MDHEN and CDR2 is SYDVKM. CDR3 in amino acids: CASSPGTGDANEQFF. CDR3 coding DNA: TGTGCCAGCAGTCCCGGGACAGGGGACGCCAATGAGCAGTTCTTC. The whole variable domain, remainder taken from reference TRBV28 and TRBJ2-1, is DVKVTQSSRYLVKRTGEKVFLECVQDMDHENMFWYRQDPGLGLRLIYFSYDVKMKEKGDIPEGYSVSREKKERFSLILESASTNQTSMYLCASSPGTGDANEQFFGPGTRLTVL.

V is TRBV5-1 and J is TRBJ2-5, with D hard to call. The CDR3 extends over 17 amino acids. The germline V gene has CDR1 SGHRS and CDR2 YFSETQ. V dropped 1 base and J dropped 2 bases, with 18 bases sitting between them. CDR3 sequence: CASSLRNSRQVQETQYF. CDR3 coding DNA: TGCGCCAGCAGCTTGCGGAATTCTCGACAAGTTCAAGAGACCCAGTACTTC. Complete variable domain (other parts from reference TRBV5-1 and TRBJ2-5): KAGVTQTPRYLIKTRGQQVTLSCSPISGHRSVSWYQQTPGQGLQFLFEYFSETQRNKGNFPGRFSGRQFSNSRSEMNVSTLELGDSALYLCASSLRNSRQVQETQYFGPGTRLLVL.

This clonotype was seen ten or more times. The V gene is TRBV7-9, the J gene TRBJ2-7; D unresolved. The CDR3 loop spans 14 amino acids. Trimming took off 4 bases at V and 2 bases at J, with 12 bases between the two ends. Germline V gives CDR1 SEHNR, CDR2 FQNEAQ (reference sequence). CDR3 nucleotides: TGTGCCAGCAGCTCCGAGGAACGGACCTACGAGCAGTACGTC. Protein sequence: CASSSEERTYEQYV.

This clonotype occurred many times. The rearrangement joins TRBV7-2 to TRBJ2-1; the match to TRBD2 covers 10 bases. The V gene end was trimmed by 7 bases and the J gene end by 7 bases; junction bases not matched to a gene: 7. The germline CDR1 and CDR2 sequences are SGHTA and FQGNSA. CDR3 size: 14 residues. CDR3 amino acids: CASNQAGGLNEQFF. The CDR3 DNA reads TGTGCCAGCAACCAAGCGGGGGGGCTAAATGAGCAGTTCTTC.

This clonotype was seen ten or more times. CDR3 coding DNA: TGTGCCATCAGTGCGGTAGCGGGGCAAGAGACCCAGTACTTC. The encoded protein is CAISAVAGQETQYF. The chain uses TRBV10-3 and TRBJ2-5; TRBD2 matches at 8 bases. CDR3 length: 14 residues. Per the germline V gene, CDR1 is ENHRY and CDR2 is SYGVKD. With V trimmed by 4 bases and J by 2 bases, 3 bases remained unmatched.

The V and J genes are TRBV12-2 and TRBJ2-5. TRBV12-2 is a listed pseudogene. The CDR3 sequence is 13 residues long. Here the CDR3 reads CASRFIGEETQYF. The CDR3 nucleotides read TGTGCAAGTCGCTTCATAGGAGAAGAGACCCAGTACTTC.

This chain uses TRBV6-2 or TRBV6-3 with TRBJ1-5, with no clear D. This CDR3 spans 13 amino acids. Germline values: CDR1 MNHEY, CDR2 SVGEGT. The ends were cut back, 2 bases at V and 1 base at J, with 3 bases in the middle. As DNA, the CDR3 is TGTGCCAGCAGTTACAGCAGCAATCAGCCCCAGCATTTT. Translating gives CASSYSSNQPQHF.

The gene calls are TRBV19 and TRBJ1-5; D remains unclear. V lost 7 bases, J lost 2 bases, and 12 bases lay in between. CDR3 length: 14 residues. Germline V gene lookup returns CDR1 LNHDA and CDR2 SQIVND (reference sequence). The CDR3 protein is CASTTDGGNQPQHF. CDR3 DNA: TGTGCCAGTACCACCGACGGGGGCAATCAGCCCCAGCATTTT.

The chain employs TRBV19 and TRBJ1-5; tentative D call: TRBD1 (5 bases). This CDR3 is 11 amino acids long. The ends were cut back, 8 bases at V and 9 bases at J, with 11 bases in the middle. CDR1 and CDR2 from the germline V gene are LNHDA and SQIVND (reference sequence). This CDR3 is CASGATGPQHF. CDR3 in DNA: TGTGCCAGTGGGGCCACCGGGCCCCAGCATTTT.

The V gene is TRBV7-9, the J gene TRBJ1-1, with 7 bases fitting TRBD1. Looked up from germline, CDR1 is SEHNR and CDR2 is FQNEAQ (reference sequence). Unmatched junction bases numbered 6, after V lost 0 bases and J lost 5 bases. The CDR3 sequence is 15 residues long. CDR3 nucleotides: TGTGCCAGCAGCTTAGCGGCAGGGGGTAGAACTGAAGCTTTCTTT. It translates to CASSLAAGGRTEAFF.

A word on this clonotype: This may come from a read error, since a much larger clone is one base off. V is TRBV4-1 and J is TRBJ2-1, with 7 bases aligning to TRBD1. The CDR3 has 17 residues. The germline V gene has CDR1 MGHRA and CDR2 YSYEKL. DNA of the CDR3: TGCGCCACCAGCCAACCCCCGGGGAAGGGGGCGGTGGATGAGCAGTTCTTC. Amino acid sequence: CATSQPPGKGAVDEQFF.

In this sample, this clonotype turned up many times. The genes are TRBV24-1 and TRBJ2-3; 8 nucleotides line up with TRBD2. This CDR3 has 15 amino acids. V was pared by 10 bases and J by 4 bases, with 12 bases of the junction left unmatched. Germline assignment: CDR1 KGHDR and CDR2 SFDVKD. The CDR3 loop is CATSPRAGAADTQYF. The CDR3 DNA reads TGTGCCACTTCACCGAGAGCGGGGGCTGCAGATACGCAGTATTTT.

This clonotype was counted at least ten times. The rearrangement joins TRBV4-1 to TRBJ2-5; D tentatively fits TRBD1 or TRBD2 (5 bases each). This CDR3 is 16 amino acids long. Germline V CDR1 and CDR2: MGHRA, YSYEKL. Trimming pared 1 base from V and 5 bases from J, leaving 17 bases between. The CDR3 loop is CASSQVMRGAGETQYF. For the CDR3, the DNA is TGCGCCAGCAGCCAAGTAATGCGAGGGGCCGGGGAGACCCAGTACTTC.

This clonotype showed up just a few times. The CDR3 region is CASSFRTGGLLGNEQFF. CDR3 coding DNA: TGTGCCAGCAGTTTCCGGACAGGGGGCCTTCTGGGGAATGAGCAGTTCTTC. This rearrangement joins TRBV7-2 to TRBJ2-1, with 11 bases matching TRBD1. The CDR3 spans 17 residues. V lost 6 bases and J lost 7; bases outside the gene matches: 14. CDR1 and CDR2 from the germline V gene are SGHTA and FQGNSA. The variable domain in full, with the rest retrieved from reference TRBV7-2 and TRBJ2-1, is GAGVSQSPSNKVTEKGKDVELRCDPISGHTALYWYRQSLGQGLEFLIYFQGNSAPDKSGLPSDRFSAERTGGSVSTLTIQRTQQEDSAVYLCASSFRTGGLLGNEQFFGPGTRLTVL.

This clonotype was recorded a few times. The V gene is TRBV4-1, the J gene TRBJ2-3, with 9 positions matching TRBD1. Germline CDR1 and CDR2: MGHRA and YSYEKL. V trimming: 4 bases; J trimming: 4 bases; junction bases outside the gene matches: 6. This CDR3 is built from 15 residues. In DNA form, the CDR3 reads TGCGCCAGCAGCCCACTCGGACAGGGGCCAGATACGCAGTATTTT. As protein: CASSPLGQGPDTQYF.

This clonotype was picked up a small number of times. The chain is built from TRBV21-1 and TRBJ1-5; TRBD1 reflects the table's D call only, with no check against the DNA. TRBV21-1 is a pseudogene segment. The CDR3 has 17 amino acids. The DNA for the CDR3 is TGTGCCAGCAGCAAATGTAATGGGACAGGGATGGATCAGCCCCAGCATTTT. The encoded protein is CASSKCNGTGMDQPQHF.

The table lists this clonotype with many counts. The chain has TRBV3-1 and TRBJ2-7; 12 bases match TRBD2. J was trimmed by 2 bases and V by 9 bases; bases with no gene match: 17. This CDR3 comprises 18 residues. Germline CDR1 reads LGHDT; CDR2 reads YNNKEL (reference sequence). For the CDR3, the DNA is TGTGCCAGAAACCTACCGGGACTAGCGGGCCGTCGAACCTACGAGCAGTACTTC. It translates to CARNLPGLAGRRTYEQYF.